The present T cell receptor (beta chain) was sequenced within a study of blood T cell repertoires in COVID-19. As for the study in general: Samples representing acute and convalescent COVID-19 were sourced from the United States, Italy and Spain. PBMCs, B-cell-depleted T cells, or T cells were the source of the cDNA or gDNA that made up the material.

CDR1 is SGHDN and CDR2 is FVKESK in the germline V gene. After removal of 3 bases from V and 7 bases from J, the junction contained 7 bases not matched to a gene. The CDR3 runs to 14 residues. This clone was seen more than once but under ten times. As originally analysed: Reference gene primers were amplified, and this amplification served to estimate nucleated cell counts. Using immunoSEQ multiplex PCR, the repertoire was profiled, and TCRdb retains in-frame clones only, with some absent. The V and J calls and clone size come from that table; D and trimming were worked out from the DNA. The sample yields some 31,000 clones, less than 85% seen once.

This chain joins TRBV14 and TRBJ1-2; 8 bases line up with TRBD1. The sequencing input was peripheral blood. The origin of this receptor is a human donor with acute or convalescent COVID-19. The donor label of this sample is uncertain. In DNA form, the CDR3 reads TGTGCCAGCAGCCAGAATGGACAGGGCGGTGGCTACACCTTC. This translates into CASSQNGQGGGYTF.